A selection of T cell receptor beta chains follows, all from one sample in a study of CD8+CD57+ T cells in acquired aplastic anemia. Via MiXCR, TCRdb re-called the reads, giving one row per CDR3 protein. Among 400,000 to 500,000 distinct CDR3 sequences listed, approximately 70% were seen once. Specimen: sorted CD4+, CD8+, or CD8+CD57+ T cells (not recorded which) from PBMCs. The receptors here all came from a human donor in good health, serving as a control. The CDR3 runs from the conserved cysteine through the conserved F or W. D genes are given only for firm matches. The size field is filled for only some rows; it gives once, few, many or a size class.

many,TRBJ2-3,TRBD2,TRBV5-1,CASSGGGISTDTQYF,TGCGCCAGCAGCGGGGGGGGGATTAGCACAGATACGCAGTATTTT
many,TRBJ2-3,-,TRBV4-1,CASSQGLVSDTQYF,TGCGCCAGCAGCCAAGGACTAGTATCCGATACGCAGTATTTT
-,TRBJ1-6,TRBD1,TRBV2,CASIAGQPTYNSPLHF,TGTGCCAGCATCGCGGGACAGCCCACCTATAATTCACCCCTCCACTTT
-,TRBJ2-1,-,TRBV19,CASSMEWAGGNEQFF,TGTGCCAGTAGTATGGAGTGGGCAGGGGGGAATGAGCAGTTCTTC
-,TRBJ2-3,-,TRBV7-9,CASSLQHTRDPQYF,TGTGCCAGCAGCTTACAGCATACGCGAGATCCCCAGTATTTT
few,TRBJ1-2,-,TRBV7-9,CASTIYSGSYGYTF,TGTGCCAGCACCATCTACTCGGGGTCCTATGGCTACACCTTC
many,TRBJ1-5,TRBD1,TRBV7-8,CASSSRFLGQGASSNQPQHF,TGTGCCAGCAGCTCCCGATTTTTGGGACAGGGGGCCTCGAGCAATCAGCCCCAGCATTTT
-,TRBJ1-2,-,TRBV7-6,CASSSQGDTQDFTF,TGTGCCAGCAGCTCCCAAGGAGATACCCAGGATTTTACCTTC
-,TRBJ1-6,TRBD1,TRBV12-5,CASGLGQDYSPLHF,TGTGCTAGTGGTCTCGGACAGGATTATTCACCCCTCCACTTT
-,TRBJ1-5,-,TRBV7-6,CASSLATGGQRGEF,TGTGCCAGCAGCTTAGCTACGGGGGGGCAACGCGGCGAGTTT
-,TRBJ1-2,-,TRBV30,CAWTVGDYGYTF,TGTGCCTGGACCGTGGGAGACTATGGCTACACCTTC
-,TRBJ1-4,-,TRBV10-3,CATSYQPATNEKLFF,TGTGCCACCTCCTATCAACCTGCAACTAATGAAAAACTGTTTTTT
few,TRBJ1-5,-,TRBV10-3,CAISFEGNQPQHF,TGTGCCATCTCCTTTGAGGGAAATCAGCCCCAGCATTTT
-,TRBJ2-7,-,TRBV5-1,CASRRLQETQQYF,TGCGCCAGCAGGCGGTTACAAGAGACCCAGCAGTACTTC
-,TRBJ1-1,-,TRBV7-2,CASSKAPSNDEAFF,TGTGCCAGCAGCAAAGCGCCATCCAACGATGAAGCTTTCTTT